Listed below are T cell receptor beta chains from one sample, sequenced in a study of post-analysis software for immune sequencing data. One entry per CDR3 protein results from TCRdb running MiXCR on the PCR reads. The sample gives hundreds of thousands of distinct CDR3 sequences, 59% of which show up once; 10% to 12% is in the top ten. Sample: blood. The source of these receptors is a girl aged 2-10 years with multiple sclerosis. CDR3s leave out the opening cysteine and the closing phenylalanine or tryptophan. The order of the fields is clone size, D gene, V gene, CDR3 protein. A D gene is named only where the DNA matches it firmly. Expanded clones get a size class; other rows say once, few or many, or leave the size out.

>few|NA|TRBV5-5
ASSFRPAGETQY
>NA|TRBD2|TRBV7-6
ASSLRAGGPGETQY
>NA|NA|TRBV10-3
AISPRGSETQY
>NA|TRBD1|TRBV5-5
ASSLPRTGVYPAEAF
>NA|TRBD2|TRBV7-9
ASSRERGLGGSKNIQY
>NA|NA|TRBV20-1
SANSGLPYNEQF
>NA|NA|TRBV12-3/TRBV12-4
ASSFQVADTQY
>few|NA|TRBV11-2
ASSLILSAYNEQF
>NA|NA|TRBV6-6
ASSSAGFYGYT
>once|NA|TRBV5-6
ASSLGSSYYEQY
>NA|TRBD2|TRBV15
ATSRGLAGVGNPRDTQY
>few|TRBD2|TRBV29-1
SSGPTSGPTDTQY
>few|NA|TRBV7-2
ASSLINPSPPTRNEQF
>NA|TRBD2|TRBV20-1
SAGLAGSYNEQF
>NA|NA|TRBV3-1
ASSPRDGQETQY
>NA|TRBD1|TRBV5-1
ASSFRGEGDTEAF
>few|TRBD1|TRBV6-5
ASSFIKGQGDSYEQY
>many|NA|TRBV7-2
ASSLGGANEQF
>NA|TRBD2|TRBV28
ASSGLAGSDEQY
>NA|NA|TRBV27
ASSKGLEQY
>NA|TRBD2|TRBV7-6
ASSLESSGRANEQY
>few|TRBD2|TRBV20-1
SAPLLVGGYNEQF
>NA|NA|TRBV12-3/TRBV12-4
ASSFRPSLGGYT
>NA|NA|TRBV6-5
ASSDSDSPLH
>NA|NA|TRBV12-3/TRBV12-4
ASSLRADSNQPQH
>NA|NA|TRBV12-3/TRBV12-4
ASSPPWPWGQPQH
>NA|NA|TRBV19
ASSIPGPYTEAF
>few|NA|TRBV7-2
ASSLGLGSEQF
>NA|NA|TRBV20-1
SAGVPTGLNYGYT
>NA|NA|TRBV7-3
ASSSGGGPTEQF
>NA|NA|TRBV4-1
ASSQVSRVTDTQY
>NA|NA|TRBV10-3
AIQGRGYT
>NA|TRBD2|TRBV20-1
SAGSTSGGVDEQF
>NA|TRBD2|TRBV5-1
ASSPRPAGGSISYNEQF
>few|TRBD1|TRBV12-3/TRBV12-4
ASRYSGGTQY
>NA|NA|TRBV2
ASEGGGYNEQF
>NA|TRBD1|TRBV5-6
ASSFRTGVTGELF
>NA|TRBD2|TRBV12-3/TRBV12-4
ASRTDAAGGQETQY
>NA|TRBD1|TRBV6-5
ASSYLPGQDYEQY
>NA|NA|TRBV30
AWSQDSREKLF
>NA|TRBD1|TRBV6-2/TRBV6-3
ASSRQGARNTEAF
>NA|NA|TRBV7-2
ASSEDSPNSPLH
>NA|TRBD2|TRBV30
AWLRWSGGSTDTQY
>NA|NA|TRBV20-1
SAPFPGSSYNEQF
>NA|TRBD2|TRBV29-1
SVRTSGENSYNEQF
>NA|NA|TRBV5-1
ASSLAQTGVSTDTQY
>NA|NA|TRBV20-1
STAASTDTQY
>NA|TRBD1|TRBV19
ASSIQGARTNYGYT
>NA|NA|TRBV10-3
AISLENTQY
>few|NA|TRBV7-8
ASSPRTGSSTNEKLF
>few|NA|TRBV5-6
ASSLGGGEYNEQF
>few|NA|TRBV29-1
SVVLQSSYNEQF
>NA|TRBD2|TRBV12-3/TRBV12-4
ASSLAAGEAYEQY
>NA|TRBD2|TRBV29-1
SVEDRKSSGGAYEQF